This entry lists 5 T cell receptor beta chains sequenced from one sample in a study of blood T cell repertoires in COVID-19. Profiling relied on immunoSEQ multiplex PCR, and the TCRdb table lists in-frame clones only, not all of them. The sample holds roughly 480,000 clones, 75% to 90% seen once. Source material: peripheral blood. These receptors were obtained from a man aged 18 to 29 with COVID-19, enrolled during active disease.

This clone was found a few times. The chain links TRBV12-3 or TRBV12-4 to TRBJ2-2; D uncertain. The length of the CDR3 is 11 residues. V gave up 3 bases and J gave up 6 bases, with 2 bases separating them. CDR3 region: CASSFSGELFF. CDR3 sequence (DNA): TGTGCCAGCAGTTTCTCCGGGGAGCTGTTTTTT.

V usage is TRBV7-9 and J usage is TRBJ2-2; D remains ambiguous. CDR3 length: 16 residues. Per the germline V gene, CDR1 is SEHNR and CDR2 is FQNEAQ (reference sequence). Trimming removed 1 base from V and 0 bases from J, with 9 bases in between. The CDR3 sequence: CASSLVLGSNTGELFF. The CDR3 bases are TGTGCCAGCAGCTTAGTCCTAGGCTCGAACACCGGGGAGCTGTTTTTT.

This clone was observed once. V is TRBV6-5 and J is TRBJ2-5; 10 nucleotides agree with TRBD2. CDR3 length equals 15 residues. Germline CDR1 reads MNHEY; CDR2 reads SVGAGI. After removal of 6 bases from V and 5 bases from J, the junction contained 9 bases not matched to a gene. The CDR3 region has the DNA TGTGCCAGCAGCCAGGGGCATAGCGGGGGGGAGACCCAGTACTTC. It is translated as CASSQGHSGGETQYF.

The chain couples TRBV19 to TRBJ2-1, with TRBD2 as a possible D gene (6 bases). Germline loops: CDR1 LNHDA, CDR2 SQIVND (reference sequence). The CDR3 extends over 13 amino acids. V was shortened by 7 bases and J by 2 bases, with 9 bases between the two germline ends. CDR3 coding DNA: TGTGCCAGTAAGACTAGGACCTACAATGAGCAGTTCTTC. This sequence encodes CASKTRTYNEQFF.

The table lists this clone with a few counts. This chain uses TRBV24-1 with TRBJ2-2, with D tentatively TRBD1 (5 bases). In germline, CDR1 is KGHDR, CDR2 SFDVKD. V lost 5 bases to trimming and J lost 5 bases, with 11 bases between them. The CDR3 sequence is 14 residues long. In DNA, the CDR3 is TGTGCCACCAGTGTTGGGGCGAGGACCGGGGAGCTGTTTTTT. Translating gives CATSVGARTGELFF.